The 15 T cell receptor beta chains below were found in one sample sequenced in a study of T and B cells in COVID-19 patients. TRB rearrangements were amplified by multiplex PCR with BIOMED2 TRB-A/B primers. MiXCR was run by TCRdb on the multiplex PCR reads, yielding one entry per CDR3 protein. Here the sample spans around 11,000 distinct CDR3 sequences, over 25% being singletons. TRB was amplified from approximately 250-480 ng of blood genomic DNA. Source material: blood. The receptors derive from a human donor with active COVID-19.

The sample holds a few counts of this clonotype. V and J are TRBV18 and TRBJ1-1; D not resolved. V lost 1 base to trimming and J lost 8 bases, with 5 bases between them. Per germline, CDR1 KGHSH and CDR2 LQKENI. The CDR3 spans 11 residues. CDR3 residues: CASSPLGEAFF. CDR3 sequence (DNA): TGTGCCAGCTCACCACTAGGAGAAGCTTTCTTT.

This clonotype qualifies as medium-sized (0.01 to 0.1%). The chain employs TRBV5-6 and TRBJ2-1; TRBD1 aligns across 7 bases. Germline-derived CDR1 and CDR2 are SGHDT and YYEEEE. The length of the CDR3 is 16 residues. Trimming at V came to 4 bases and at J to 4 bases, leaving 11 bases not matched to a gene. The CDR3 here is CASSRGGAGLYNEQFF. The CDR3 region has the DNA TGTGCCAGCAGCCGAGGGGGCGCAGGGCTATACAATGAGCAGTTCTTC.

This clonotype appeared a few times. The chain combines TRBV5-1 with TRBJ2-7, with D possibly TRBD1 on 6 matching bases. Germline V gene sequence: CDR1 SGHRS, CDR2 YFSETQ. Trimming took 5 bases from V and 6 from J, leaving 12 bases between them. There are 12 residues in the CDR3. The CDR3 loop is CASRRDISEQYF. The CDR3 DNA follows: TGCGCCAGCAGAAGGGACATCTCCGAGCAGTACTTC.

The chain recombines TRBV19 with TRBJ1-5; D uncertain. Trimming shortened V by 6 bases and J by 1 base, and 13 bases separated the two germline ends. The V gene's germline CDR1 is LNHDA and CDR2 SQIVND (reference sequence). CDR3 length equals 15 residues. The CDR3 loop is CASSPLRASNQPQHF. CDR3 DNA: TGTGCCAGTAGCCCTCTGCGGGCGAGCAATCAGCCCCAGCATTTT.

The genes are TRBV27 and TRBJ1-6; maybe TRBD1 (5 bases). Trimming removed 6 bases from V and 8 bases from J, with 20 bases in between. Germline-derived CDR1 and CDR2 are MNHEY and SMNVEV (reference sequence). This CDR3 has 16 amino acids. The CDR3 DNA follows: TGTGCCAGCAGAATTACGGGCGCGGGGGTTTATTCACCCCTCCACTTT. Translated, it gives CASRITGAGVYSPLHF.

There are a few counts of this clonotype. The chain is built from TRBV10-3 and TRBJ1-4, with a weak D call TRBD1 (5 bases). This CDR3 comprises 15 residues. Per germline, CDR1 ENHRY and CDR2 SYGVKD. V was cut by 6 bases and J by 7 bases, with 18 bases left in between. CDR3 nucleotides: TGTGCCATCAGCCCTGGGACGGGAAGTAGTGAAAAACTGTTTTTT. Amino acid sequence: CAISPGTGSSEKLFF.

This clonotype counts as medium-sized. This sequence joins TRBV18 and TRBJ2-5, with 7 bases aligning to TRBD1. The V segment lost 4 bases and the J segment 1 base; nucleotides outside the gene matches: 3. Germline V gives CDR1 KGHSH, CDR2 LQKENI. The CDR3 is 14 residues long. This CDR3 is CASSRDSAQETQYF. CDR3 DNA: TGTGCCAGCTCACGGGACAGCGCCCAAGAGACCCAGTACTTC.

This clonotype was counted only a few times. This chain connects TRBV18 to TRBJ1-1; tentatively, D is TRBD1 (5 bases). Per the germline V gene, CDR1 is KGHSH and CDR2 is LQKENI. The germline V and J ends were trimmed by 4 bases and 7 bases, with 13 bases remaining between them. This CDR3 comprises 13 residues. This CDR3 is CASSLDSLYEAFF. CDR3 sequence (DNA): TGTGCCAGCTCACTAGACAGCCTATATGAAGCTTTCTTT.

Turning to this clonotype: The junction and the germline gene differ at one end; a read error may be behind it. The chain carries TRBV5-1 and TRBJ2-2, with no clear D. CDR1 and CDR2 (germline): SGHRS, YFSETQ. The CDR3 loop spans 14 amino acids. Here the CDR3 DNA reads TGTGCCAGCAGCTTCCGATCGCGGACCGGGGAGCTGTTTTTT. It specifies CASSFRSRTGELFF. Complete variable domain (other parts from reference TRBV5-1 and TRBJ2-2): KAGVTQTPRYLIKTRGQQVTLSCSPISGHRSVSWYQQTPGQGLQFLFEYFSETQRNKGNFPGRFSGRQFSNSRSEMNVSTLELGDSALYLCASSFRSRTGELFFGEGSRLTVL.

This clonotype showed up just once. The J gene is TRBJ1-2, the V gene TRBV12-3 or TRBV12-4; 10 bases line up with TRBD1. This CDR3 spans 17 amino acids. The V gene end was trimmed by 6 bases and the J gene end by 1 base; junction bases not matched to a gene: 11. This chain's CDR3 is CASSFTWTGGLNYGYTF. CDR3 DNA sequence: TGTGCCAGCAGCTTTACGTGGACAGGGGGACTTAACTATGGCTACACCTTC.

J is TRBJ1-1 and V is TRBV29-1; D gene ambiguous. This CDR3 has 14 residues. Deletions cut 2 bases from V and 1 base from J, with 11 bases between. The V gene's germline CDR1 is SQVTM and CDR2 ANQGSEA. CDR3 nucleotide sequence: TGCAGCGTTGAATTGCGCTTTAGGAACACTGAAGCTTTCTTT. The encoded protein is CSVELRFRNTEAFF.

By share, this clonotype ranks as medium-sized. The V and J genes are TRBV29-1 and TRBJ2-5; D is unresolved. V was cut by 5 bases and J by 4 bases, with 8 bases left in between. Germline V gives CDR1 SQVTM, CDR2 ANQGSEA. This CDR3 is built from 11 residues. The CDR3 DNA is TGCAGCGTTCATACAGTAGAGACCCAGTACTTC. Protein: CSVHTVETQYF.

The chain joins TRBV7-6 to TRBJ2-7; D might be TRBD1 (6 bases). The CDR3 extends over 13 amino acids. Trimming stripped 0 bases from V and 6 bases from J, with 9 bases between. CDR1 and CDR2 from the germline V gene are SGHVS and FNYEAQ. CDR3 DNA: TGTGCCAGCAGCTTAGCCCTAGGGGGCGAGCAGTACTTC. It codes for CASSLALGGEQYF.

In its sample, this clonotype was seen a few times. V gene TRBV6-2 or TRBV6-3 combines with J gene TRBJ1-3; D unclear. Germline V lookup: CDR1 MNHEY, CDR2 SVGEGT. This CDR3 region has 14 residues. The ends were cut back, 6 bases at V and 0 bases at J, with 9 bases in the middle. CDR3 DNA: TGTGCCAGCAGGTCGGTGAGCTCTGGAAACACCATATATTTT. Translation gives CASRSVSSGNTIYF.

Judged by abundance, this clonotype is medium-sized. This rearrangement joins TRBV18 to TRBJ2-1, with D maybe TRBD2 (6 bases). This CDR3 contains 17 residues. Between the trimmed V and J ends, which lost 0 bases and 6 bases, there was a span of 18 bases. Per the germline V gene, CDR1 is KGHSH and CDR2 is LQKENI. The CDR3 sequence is CASSPPGVGGARNEQFF. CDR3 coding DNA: TGTGCCAGCTCACCACCGGGCGTCGGGGGAGCCCGCAATGAGCAGTTCTTC.